This is a list of T cell receptor beta chains from one sample in a study of T cells in tumors after PD-1 blockade. The table came from immunoSEQ multiplex PCR; TCRdb's copy has only in-frame clones and leaves some out. Of thousands of clones detected, about 60% appear once; the ten largest clones hold over 55%. This specimen consisted of tumor tissue, obtained after anti-PD-1 treatment. Source of these receptors: a human donor with cutaneous squamous cell carcinoma. The CDR3 runs from the conserved cysteine through the conserved F or W. A D gene is named only where the DNA matches it firmly. The size of a clone is reported for some rows only, either as once, few or many, or as a class for expanded clones.

>.|TRBV6-4|.|TRBJ2-2
CASSDSETGELFF
TGTGCCAGCAGTGACTCCGAAACCGGGGAGCTGTTTTTT
>once|TRBV4-1|TRBD2|TRBJ2-1
CASSQGLARTYNEQFF
TGCGCCAGCAGCCAAGGACTAGCGAGGACCTACAATGAGCAGTTCTTC
>.|TRBV6-1|.|TRBJ1-5
CASSEDGSRTQHF
TGTGCCAGCAGTGAAGACGGTAGCCGGACCCAGCATTTT
>few|TRBV30|.|TRBJ1-6
CAWRGMVWSPLHF
TGTGCCTGGAGAGGGATGGTTTGGTCACCCCTCCACTTT
>.|TRBV25-1|.|TRBJ2-7
CASTPLRAGEQYF
TGTGCCAGCACCCCCCTTAGGGCGGGGGAGCAGTACTTC
>few|TRBV6-5|TRBD1|TRBJ2-3
CASSPGQGSTDTQYF
TGTGCCAGCAGTCCGGGACAGGGGAGCACAGATACGCAGTATTTT
>medium-sized|TRBV10-1|.|TRBJ2-7
CASPGAHSYEQYF
TGCGCCAGCCCGGGGGCACACTCCTACGAGCAGTACTTC
>medium-sized|TRBV2|.|TRBJ2-2
CASSERREYTGELFF
TGTGCCAGCAGTGAACGGAGGGAATACACCGGGGAGCTGTTTTTT
>.|TRBV3-1/TRBV3-2|TRBD2|TRBJ2-2
CASSKGLAEILDGELFF
TGTGCCAGCAGCAAGGGACTAGCGGAGATATTAGACGGGGAGCTGTTTTTT
>.|TRBV5-3|TRBD2|TRBJ2-1
CARSLGTSGGNVNEQFF
TGTGCCAGAAGCCTCGGGACTAGCGGGGGGAATGTCAATGAGCAGTTCTTC
>.|TRBV5-6|.|TRBJ2-3
CASSLADATPTDTQYF
TGTGCCAGCAGCTTGGCCGACGCAACCCCCACAGATACGCAGTATTTT
>few|TRBV4-1|TRBD1|TRBJ1-1
CASSHDGQGKTEAFF
TGCGCCAGCAGCCACGACGGACAGGGAAAAACTGAAGCTTTCTTT
>.|TRBV2|TRBD1|TRBJ2-7
CASSYQQGPSYEQYF
TGTGCCAGCAGTTATCAACAGGGGCCCTCCTACGAGCAGTACTTC
>once|TRBV28|TRBD2|TRBJ2-1
CASSFLGGTEQFF
TGTGCCAGCAGTTTCCTGGGGGGGACCGAGCAGTTCTTC
>few|TRBV6-5|.|TRBJ1-6
CASSSASSYNSPLHF
TGTGCCAGCAGTTCAGCAAGCTCCTATAATTCACCCCTCCACTTT
>few|TRBV7-9|TRBD2|TRBJ2-1
CATGLAGGPGEQFF
TGTGCCACTGGGCTAGCGGGGGGGCCAGGTGAGCAGTTCTTC
>.|TRBV15|TRBD1|TRBJ2-7
CATSSGQGEYEQYF
TGTGCCACCAGCAGTGGACAGGGCGAGTACGAGCAGTACTTC
>few|TRBV7-7|TRBD1|TRBJ2-1
CASSLGWTGINEQFF
TGTGCCAGCAGCTTAGGATGGACAGGGATCAATGAGCAGTTCTTC
>.|TRBV12-3/TRBV12-4|.|TRBJ2-2
CASSFNGELFF
TGTGCCAGCAGTTTTAACGGGGAGCTGTTTTTT
>.|TRBV12-3/TRBV12-4|.|TRBJ1-1
CASSLMANTEAFF
TGTGCCAGCAGTTTAATGGCGAACACTGAAGCTTTCTTT
>.|TRBV6-5|TRBD1|TRBJ2-2
CASSYFGTGRTGELFF
TGTGCCAGCAGTTACTTTGGGACAGGTCGCACCGGGGAGCTGTTTTTT
>.|TRBV7-2|.|TRBJ1-2
CASSLQGGYGYTF
TGTGCCAGCAGCTTACAGGGAGGCTATGGCTACACCTTC
>.|TRBV6-5|.|TRBJ2-4
CASRDDGSSIQYF
TGTGCCAGCAGGGACGACGGATCGAGCATTCAGTACTTC
>.|TRBV15|TRBD1|TRBJ2-7
CATSLRTGGVNEQYF
TGTGCCACCAGCCTACGGACAGGGGGAGTAAACGAGCAGTACTTC
>.|TRBV27|.|TRBJ2-5
CASSQLYGETQYF
TGTGCCAGCAGTCAATTGTACGGGGAGACCCAGTACTTC
>.|TRBV18|TRBD1|TRBJ1-1
CASSPGTDTEAFF
TGTGCCAGCTCACCAGGGACAGACACTGAAGCTTTCTTT
>.|TRBV20-1|.|TRBJ1-5
CSARDGRGWHF
TGCAGTGCTAGAGATGGTCGGGGCTGGCATTTT